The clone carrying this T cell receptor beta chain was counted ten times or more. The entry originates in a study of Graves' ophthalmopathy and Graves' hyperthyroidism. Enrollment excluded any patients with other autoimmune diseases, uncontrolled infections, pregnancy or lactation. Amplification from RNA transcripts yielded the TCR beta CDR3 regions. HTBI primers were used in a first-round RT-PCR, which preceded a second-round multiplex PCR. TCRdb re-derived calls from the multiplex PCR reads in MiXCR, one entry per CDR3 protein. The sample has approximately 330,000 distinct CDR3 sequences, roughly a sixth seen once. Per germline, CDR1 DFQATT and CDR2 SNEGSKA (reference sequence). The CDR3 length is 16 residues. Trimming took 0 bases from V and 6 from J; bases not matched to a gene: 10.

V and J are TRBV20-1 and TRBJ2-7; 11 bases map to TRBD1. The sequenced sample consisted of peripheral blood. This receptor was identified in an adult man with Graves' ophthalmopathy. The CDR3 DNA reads TGCAGTGCTAGAGATAGTTCGGTCGGGACAGGGGGCGAGCAGTACTTC. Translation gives CSARDSSVGTGGEQYF.